This T cell receptor (beta chain) was recovered during a study of spatial heterogeneity in lung cancer. This clonotype was seen at least ten times. All TCR cDNA molecules were individually tagged with a unique molecular identifier. TCRdb recomputed calls from the 5' RACE reads with MiXCR, one row per CDR3 protein. This sample has roughly 25,000 distinct CDR3 sequences, with around 4.5% found just once. Stated time point: sample taken at primary tumor resection. The CDR3 loop spans 15 amino acids. Germline V gives CDR1 MNHNS, CDR2 SASEGT. V lost 6 bases, J lost 3 bases, and 7 bases stayed unmatched. The gene calls are TRBV6-1 and TRBJ2-5; 10 bases fit TRBD2. The source was PBMCs, collected at surgery. The sequence was obtained from a male donor with early-stage non-small cell lung cancer. CDR3 loop: CASSPIGLAEETQYF. The CDR3 DNA reads TGTGCCAGCAGCCCAATCGGACTAGCGGAAGAGACCCAGTACTTC.